This is a list of T cell receptor beta chains from one sample in a study of cytomegalovirus exposure and HLA in healthy donors. Generated by immunoSEQ multiplex PCR, the TCRdb table keeps only in-frame clones and is missing some. The data show around 190,000 clones, around 85% seen once. The sequencing input was PBMCs. The receptor set was obtained from a man between 18 and 29 years old in good health and CMV-seropositive. CDR3s include the opening cysteine and the closing phenylalanine or tryptophan. The D gene is left open where the match is weak. Clone size is not always given. Where it is, it says once, few, many or a class for expanded clones.

>TRBJ2-7|TRBV28|.|TRBD1
CASTERQGGRDEQYF
TGTGCCAGCACTGAGCGACAGGGGGGAAGAGACGAGCAGTACTTC
>TRBJ2-5|TRBV5-1|once|.
CASSFRGAVVGETQYF
TGCGCCAGCAGCTTCAGGGGTGCGGTTGTCGGGGAGACCCAGTACTTC
>TRBJ2-1|TRBV7-7|.|TRBD2
CASSTGGGNEQFF
TGTGCTAGCAGCACGGGGGGAGGGAATGAGCAGTTCTTC
>TRBJ2-2|TRBV21-1|.|.
CASSWGVGNTGELFF
.
>TRBJ1-1|TRBV16|.|TRBD1
CASSQSQGAGTEAFF
TGTGCCAGCAGCCAATCTCAGGGGGCGGGCACTGAAGCTTTCTTT
>TRBJ2-7|TRBV28|.|TRBD1
CASSTGGVSHEQYF
TGTGCCAGCAGTACAGGGGGAGTTTCCCACGAGCAGTACTTC
>TRBJ2-3|TRBV5-1|.|.
CASSSPGSTDTQYF
TGCGCCAGCAGTTCCCCGGGTAGCACAGATACGCAGTATTTT
>TRBJ2-1|TRBV5-4|medium-sized|.
CASSLNRGAGDEQFF
TGTGCCAGCAGCTTAAACCGGGGGGCGGGGGATGAGCAGTTCTTC
>TRBJ1-2|TRBV13|once|TRBD1
CASSHQGVVSGYTF
TGTGCCAGCAGCCACCAGGGGGTAGTTAGTGGCTACACCTTC
>TRBJ2-7|TRBV7-7|.|TRBD2
CASSLGVAGSYEQYF
TGTGCTAGCAGCTTAGGGGTAGCGGGTTCCTACGAGCAGTACTTC
>TRBJ1-1|TRBV30|.|.
CAWSPPPVEAFF
TGTGCCTGGAGTCCCCCCCCCGTGGAAGCTTTCTTT
>TRBJ2-1|TRBV19|.|.
CASSLLGREQFF
TGTGCCAGTAGTCTCCTGGGGCGGGAGCAGTTCTTC
>TRBJ2-7|TRBV7-8|.|TRBD2
CASSTYGGAYYEQYF
TGTGCCAGCAGCACATACGGGGGGGCCTACTACGAGCAGTACTTC
>TRBJ2-5|TRBV5-1|.|TRBD2
CASSYTGTSEETQYF
TGCGCCAGCAGCTATACAGGGACTAGTGAGGAGACCCAGTACTTC
>TRBJ1-4|TRBV10-2|.|TRBD1
CASSDRQGAEKLFF
TGCGCCAGCAGTGATAGGCAGGGGGCAGAAAAACTGTTTTTT
>TRBJ1-4|TRBV27|.|TRBD1
CASSGQATNEKLFF
TGTGCCAGCAGTGGACAGGCAACTAATGAAAAACTGTTTTTT
>TRBJ1-2|TRBV6-6|once|.
CASSYSSTGQADGYTF
TGTGCCAGCAGTTACTCGAGTACAGGGCAGGCTGATGGCTACACCTTC
>TRBJ1-3|TRBV7-2|.|.
CASSLGDFPGNTIYF
TGTGCCAGCAGCTTGGGGGACTTCCCTGGAAACACCATATATTTT
>TRBJ1-3|TRBV28|.|.
CASRAGPLSSGNTIYF
TGTGCCAGCAGGGCGGGACCTCTCAGCTCTGGAAACACCATATATTTT
>TRBJ2-5|TRBV7-6|.|TRBD1
CASSSDRGGETQYF
TGTGCCAGCAGTTCCGACAGGGGGGGGGAGACCCAGTACTTC
>TRBJ2-1|TRBV28|.|.
CASTLLKGSYNEQFF
TGTGCCAGCACCCTATTAAAGGGGTCCTACAATGAGCAGTTCTTC
>TRBJ1-4|TRBV27|.|.
CASRPLGAGSNEKLFF
TGTGCCAGCAGACCACTGGGGGCCGGATCTAATGAAAAACTGTTTTTT
>TRBJ1-2|TRBV5-1|.|TRBD1
CASRSGQTFYGYTF
TGCGCCAGCAGGTCGGGACAGACTTTCTATGGCTACACCTTC
>TRBJ2-4|TRBV4-2|.|TRBD2
CASSQAPTSDGDIQYF
TGTGCCAGCAGCCAAGCCCCTACTAGCGATGGAGACATTCAGTACTTC